This T cell receptor beta chain was identified during a study of cytomegalovirus exposure and HLA in healthy donors (dated by TCRdb to 2017 to 2019). With regard to the full study: In an earlier analysis of approximately 640 of the donors, less than 350 Gb of sequence data and 90 million to 130 million unique TCR beta sequences from about 190 million T cells were reported. The study aimed to test whether cataloging public T cell receptors could reveal signatures of past pathogen exposure. The later analysis used no new phenotypic data to find candidate immune exposures, relying instead on TCR beta sequences and their occurrence across donors. Donor age, sex, ethnicity and CMV serostatus were collected together with the repertoire data. Of the roughly 390 genotyped donors, less than 85% were placed in the genetic ancestry cluster associated with self-reported Caucasian donors. An earlier analysis of more than 450 of the donors used high-throughput TCR beta sequencing to judge whether each TCR beta V gene segment behaved as functional or pseudogenic. A later analysis re-examined previously published TCR beta repertoires from just over 650 donors and added high-resolution HLA genotyping to investigate patterns of TCR occurrence. Typing coverage varied by locus: roughly 629-640 donors for A, B, C, DRB1 and DQB1; roughly 510 for DQA1; around 570 for DPA1; under 490 for DPB1. In a later genetic analysis, genome-wide SNP genotypes for 398 of the 666 donors were used, and that subset was treated as a discovery cohort. Roughly 5 DR-DQ haplotypes were handled as single units for association and clustering because linkage in the cohort was strong. Along with the approximately 670-subject first cohort, a separate validation cohort of over a hundred different subjects was used. An early release that covered about 600 HLA-typed donors contained around 300 gigabases of sequencing data and around 85 million unique TCR sequences. The study combined high-throughput TCR immunosequencing, statistical association of individual TCRs with disease status, and machine learning to predict cytomegalovirus infection status. Every discovery cohort repertoire had been produced on one sequencing platform. Among 300 to 450 genotyped donors of the cohort, an average of roughly 240,000 unique TCR beta nucleotide sequences were sequenced per donor, 15% to 20% of them non-productive. Using immunosequencing, the study profiled T cell repertoires from 500 to 800 subjects and related those repertoires to cytomegalovirus serostatus. Both class I and class II loci were covered by HLA typing, at four-digit resolution. Here is what the overall study found, with its caveats: A further reported finding was that TCR beta sequences accurately predicted the HLA-A and HLA-B alleles for most subjects in the first cohort. According to the authors, the approach could potentially be generalized to other disease states and immunological phenotypes. The presence/absence analyses assumed that sequencing depth was roughly uniform across donors, and that assumption may not be true. The study gave a list of some 150 TCR beta chains associated with cytomegalovirus. Compared with equally common non-associated chains, HLA-associated TCR beta chains in a later analysis were more clonally expanded and had lower generation probabilities. A few of the identified cytomegalovirus-associated TCR beta chains were confirmed in vitro to be specific for cytomegalovirus antigens. Correlated functional status among segregating V segments might be attributable to linkage disequilibrium, but an unknown experimental factor could not be ruled out. In a later analysis, TCR association rates were found to vary across HLA loci, with the most associated TCRs seen for DRB1 alleles and the fewest for HLA-C alleles. The only immune exposure information available for the cohort was CMV serostatus. A later analysis associated about 17,000 TCR beta sequences with specific HLA alleles at a false discovery rate of 0.05. HLA typing was unavailable for some donors at each locus, so association tests used only the typed subset. A cluster of highly shared sequence variants was judged likely to be a technical artifact of the sequencing pipeline. Strong co-occurrence of HLA alleles, especially DR and DQ, made assigning TCR associations to individual alleles difficult. Only TCR beta chains were sequenced in this cohort, and the absence of alpha or paired-chain data limited detectable features. A later analysis reported that several top co-occurrence clusters appeared linked to parvovirus B19, influenza, CMV and Epstein-Barr virus. A later genetic analysis associated a missense DCLRE1C variant with V-gene and J-gene trimming of TCR beta chains, and an independent cohort replicated the association. According to a later genetic analysis, donors in an Asian-associated ancestry cluster had fewer N-insertions in productive TCRs than the roughly 700-donor mean. In both the original and validation cohorts, the classifier was reported to diagnose cytomegalovirus status with high specificity and sensitivity. Some IMGT-functional V segments, including TRBV6-2 and TRBV6-3, could not be told apart with the 87-base-pair reads, so those segments were excluded. In an earlier analysis of approximately 590 of the donors, most TCR beta V segments appeared in productive rearrangements about 90% or about 30% of the time, broadly matching IMGT annotations. While some public TCRs were present in many individuals, most TCR sequences turned up only very rarely across donors. Because counts were too low, 15 to 20 rarely observed V segments, including chromosome 9 orphons, were excluded from the earlier analysis of fewer than 650 of the donors. According to a later analysis, most CMV-associated TCR beta chains appeared to be HLA-restricted, and the HLA associations seemed to be driven largely by CMV exposure.

Library generation was performed with the immunoSEQ multiplex PCR assay. A mixture of 60 forward primers for TCR Vbeta segments and 13 reverse primers for TCR Jbeta segments was used in the multiplex PCR. The CDR3 region of rearranged TCR beta genes was amplified from genomic DNA by a multiplex PCR assay. The Illumina HiSeq System was used to sequence the amplified TCR beta libraries as 87-base-pair reads. Processing in the source paper ran as follows. A later analysis tallied approximately 87 million unique TCR beta chains across the 610 or so repertoires, and about 10 million of those chains were shared by two or more donors. Raw reads were error-corrected and collapsed into unique sequences with a nearest-neighbor algorithm that merged closely related sequences to remove PCR and sequencing errors. V, D and J gene segments were assigned by aligning CDR3 sequences to IMGT reference sequences. For a sequence to be retained, at least a six-nucleotide match to both a V gene segment and a J gene segment was required. A rearrangement counted as productive if the CDR3 had no stop codons and remained in frame with V and J, and every other rearrangement counted as non-productive. Following IMGT convention, CDR3 was defined as the stretch from the second conserved V-encoded cysteine to the conserved J-encoded phenylalanine. The earlier analysis of around 640 of the donors excluded sequences that lacked an unambiguous match to a single V gene segment. In an earlier analysis of a few hundred of the donors, V segments were called functional above 56.7% productive rearrangements and were called segregating when the between-donor standard deviation exceeded 5%. A statistical classification framework was built to diagnose cytomegalovirus status from the catalog of TCR beta chain sequences. In a later analysis, V and J genes were assigned by comparing TCR nucleotide sequences against IMGT/GENE-DB human TR gene sequences. A later analysis assigned CDR3 sequences and most-parsimonious VDJ recombination scenarios with the TCRdist pipeline. A later analysis defined each TCR beta chain by its CDR3 amino acid sequence plus V-gene family, and excluded reads lacking a unique V-gene family. As a way to deal with suspected cross-contamination and a sequencing artifact, a later analysis dropped 592 nucleotide sequences that were highly shared and had low generation probability. In a later analysis, a clonal expansion index for each public chain was calculated from normalized within-repertoire ranks of inferred template counts. In a later analysis, generation probabilities were computed using a VDJ recombination model fitted to out-of-frame rearrangements, and the results were checked against IGoR. In a later analysis, TCR-TCR, TCR-HLA and TCR-CMV co-occurrence was scored with hypergeometric tests, and a repertoire-size bias correction was applied to TCR pairs. In a later analysis, false discovery rates were estimated by permuting HLA or CMV assignments 20 times. In a later analysis, co-occurring TCRs were grouped using DBSCAN, with TCRdist sequence similarity added in when clustering inside HLA-allele-positive subsets. Repertoires with fewer than 30,000 or more than 120,000 public chains, plus five repertoires with anomalous nucleotide sharing, were excluded from co-occurrence clustering. The clones in this table, taken by TCRdb from immuneACCESS, are in-frame only. Not every clone is retained; where verified, under half of the shortfall comes from an unresolved V gene, and the cause of the rest is unknown. That table supplies the V and J calls and clone size; D and trimming were determined from the DNA. Within this sample are approximately 98,000 clones, with around 74% of them counted one time only. The ten largest clones represent about 1.8% of the sample.

This clone was counted a few times. Its target antigen remains unknown. Base quality data are lacking; no much larger clone is found one base away. The cohort was made up of approximately 670 healthy bone marrow donors. At the time of sampling, all cohort members were nominally healthy, though unrecorded immune exposures were likely present. The donor was CMV seronegative and belonged to the group of 352 seronegative cohort members. A peripheral blood sample was collected from each donor, and TCR beta sequencing was performed on peripheral blood mononuclear cells. Genomic DNA extraction from the blood cell samples was performed with the Qiagen DNeasy Blood Extraction Kit. Trimmed from V: 5 bases; trimmed from J: 7 bases; junction bases lacking a gene match: 8. From the germline V gene (reference sequence), CDR1 is LNHNV and CDR2 is YYDKDF. Measured from the cysteine to the phenylalanine, the CDR3 is 16 residues long. Only the CDR3 portion is preserved as DNA: 48 bases, with reading frame beginning at the first base.

The TCR originated in a male donor in good health and CMV-seronegative. The sample was PBMCs. Here the chain combines TRBV15 and TRBJ2-2, with TRBD1 matching 12 junction bases. The nucleotide sequence is TGTGCCACCAGCCGGGACAGGGGGCCAGGGGGCGGGGAGCTGTTTTTT. Its coded protein is CATSRDRGPGGGELFF.